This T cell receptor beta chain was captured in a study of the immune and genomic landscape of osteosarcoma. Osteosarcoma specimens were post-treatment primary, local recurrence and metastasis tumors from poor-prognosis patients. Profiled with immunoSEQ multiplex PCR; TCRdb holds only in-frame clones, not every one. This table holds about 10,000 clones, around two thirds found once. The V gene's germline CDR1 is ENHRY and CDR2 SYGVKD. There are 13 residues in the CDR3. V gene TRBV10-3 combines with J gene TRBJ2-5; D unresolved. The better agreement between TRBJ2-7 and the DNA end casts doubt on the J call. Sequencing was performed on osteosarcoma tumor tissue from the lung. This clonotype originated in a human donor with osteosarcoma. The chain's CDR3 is CAISLDGSYEQYF. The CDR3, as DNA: TGTGCCATCAGTCTTGACGGGTCCTACGAGCAGTACTTC.